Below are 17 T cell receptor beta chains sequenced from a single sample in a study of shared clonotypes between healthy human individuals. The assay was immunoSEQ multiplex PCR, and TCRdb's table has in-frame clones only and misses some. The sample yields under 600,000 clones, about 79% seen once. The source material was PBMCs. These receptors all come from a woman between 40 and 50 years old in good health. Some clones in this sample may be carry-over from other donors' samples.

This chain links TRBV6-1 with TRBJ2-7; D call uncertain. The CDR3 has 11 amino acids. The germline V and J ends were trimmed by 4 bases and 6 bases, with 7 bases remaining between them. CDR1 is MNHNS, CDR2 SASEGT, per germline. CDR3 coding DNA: TGTGCCAGCAGTGGTTCTATCGAGCAGTACTTC. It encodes CASSGSIEQYF.

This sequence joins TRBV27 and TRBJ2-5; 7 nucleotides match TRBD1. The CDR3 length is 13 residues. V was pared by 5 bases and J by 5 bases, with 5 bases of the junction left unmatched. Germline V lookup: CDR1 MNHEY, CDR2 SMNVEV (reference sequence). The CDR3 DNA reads TGTGCCAGCAGTCTCGGGACAGATGAGACCCAGTACTTC. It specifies CASSLGTDETQYF.

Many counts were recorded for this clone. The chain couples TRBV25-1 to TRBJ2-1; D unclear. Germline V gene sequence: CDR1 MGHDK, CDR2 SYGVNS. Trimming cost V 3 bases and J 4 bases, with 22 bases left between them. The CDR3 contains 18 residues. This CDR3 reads CASSDQRQTRNPYNEQFF. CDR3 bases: TGTGCCAGCAGTGATCAGAGGCAGACCAGAAACCCTTACAATGAGCAGTTCTTC.

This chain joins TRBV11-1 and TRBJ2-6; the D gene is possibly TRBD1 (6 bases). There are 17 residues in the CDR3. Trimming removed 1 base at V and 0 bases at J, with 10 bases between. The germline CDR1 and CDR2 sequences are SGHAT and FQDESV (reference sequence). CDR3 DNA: TGTGCCAGCAGCTTAGACAGGGCGAGCTCTGGGGCCAACGTCCTGACTTTC. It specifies CASSLDRASSGANVLTF.

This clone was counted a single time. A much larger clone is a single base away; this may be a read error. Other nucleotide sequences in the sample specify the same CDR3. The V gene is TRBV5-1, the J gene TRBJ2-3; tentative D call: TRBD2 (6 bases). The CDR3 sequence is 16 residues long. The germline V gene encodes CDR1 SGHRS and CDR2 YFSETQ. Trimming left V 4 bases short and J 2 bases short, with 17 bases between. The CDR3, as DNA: TGCGCCAGCAGCCCTAAACGGGACTGGATCACAGATACGCAGTATTTT. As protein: CASSPKRDWITDTQYF.

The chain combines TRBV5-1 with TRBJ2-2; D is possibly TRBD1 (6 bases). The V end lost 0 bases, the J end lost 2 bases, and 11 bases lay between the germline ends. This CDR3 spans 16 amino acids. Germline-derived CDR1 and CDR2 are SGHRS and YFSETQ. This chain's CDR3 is CASSLEQGRNTGELFF. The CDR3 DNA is TGCGCCAGCAGCTTGGAACAGGGAAGAAACACCGGGGAGCTGTTTTTT. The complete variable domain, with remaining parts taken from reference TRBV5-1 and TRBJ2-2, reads KAGVTQTPRYLIKTRGQQVTLSCSPISGHRSVSWYQQTPGQGLQFLFEYFSETQRNKGNFPGRFSGRQFSNSRSEMNVSTLELGDSALYLCASSLEQGRNTGELFFGEGSRLTVL.

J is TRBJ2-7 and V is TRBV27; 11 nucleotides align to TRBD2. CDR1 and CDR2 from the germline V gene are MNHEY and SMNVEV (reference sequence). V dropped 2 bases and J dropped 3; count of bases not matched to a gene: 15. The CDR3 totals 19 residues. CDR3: CASSLQGGPGLAENYEQYF. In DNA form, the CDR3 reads TGTGCCAGCAGTTTACAGGGGGGGCCGGGACTAGCGGAGAACTACGAGCAGTACTTC.

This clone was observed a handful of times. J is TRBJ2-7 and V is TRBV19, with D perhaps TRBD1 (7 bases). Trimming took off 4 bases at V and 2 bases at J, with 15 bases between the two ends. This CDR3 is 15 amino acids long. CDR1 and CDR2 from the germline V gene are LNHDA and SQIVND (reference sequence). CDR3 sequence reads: CASSTQGGPPYEQYF. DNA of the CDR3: TGTGCCAGTAGTACGCAGGGGGGACCTCCCTACGAGCAGTACTTC.

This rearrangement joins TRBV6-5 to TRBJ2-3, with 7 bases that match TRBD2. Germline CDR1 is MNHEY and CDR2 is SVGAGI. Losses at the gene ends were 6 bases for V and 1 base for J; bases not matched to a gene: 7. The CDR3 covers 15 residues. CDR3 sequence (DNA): TGTGCCAGCAGCCCCGGCGCGGGAGGCACAGATACGCAGTATTTT. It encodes CASSPGAGGTDTQYF.

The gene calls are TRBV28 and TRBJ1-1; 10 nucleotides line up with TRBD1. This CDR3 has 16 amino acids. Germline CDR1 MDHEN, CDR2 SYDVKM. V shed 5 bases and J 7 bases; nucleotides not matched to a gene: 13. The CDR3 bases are TGTGCCAGCAGTCGACAGGGGGCGCGGACATTCCGTGAAGCTTTCTTT. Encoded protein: CASSRQGARTFREAFF. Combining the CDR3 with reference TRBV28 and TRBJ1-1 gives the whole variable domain DVKVTQSSRYLVKRTGEKVFLECVQDMDHENMFWYRQDPGLGLRLIYFSYDVKMKEKGDIPEGYSVSREKKERFSLILESASTNQTSMYLCASSRQGARTFREAFFGQGTRLTVV.

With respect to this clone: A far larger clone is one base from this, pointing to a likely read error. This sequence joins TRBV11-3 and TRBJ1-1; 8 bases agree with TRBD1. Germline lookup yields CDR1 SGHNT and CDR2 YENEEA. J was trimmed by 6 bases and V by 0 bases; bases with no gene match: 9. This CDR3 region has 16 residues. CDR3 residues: CASSLDGRQGAAEAFF. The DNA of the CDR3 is TGTGCCAGCAGCTTAGATGGGCGGCAGGGGGCCGCTGAAGCTTTCTTT.

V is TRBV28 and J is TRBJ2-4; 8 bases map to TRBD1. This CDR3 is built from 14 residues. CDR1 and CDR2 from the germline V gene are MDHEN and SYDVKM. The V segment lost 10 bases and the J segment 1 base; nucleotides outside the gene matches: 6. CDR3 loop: CATQGARAKNIQYF. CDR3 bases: TGTGCCACCCAGGGGGCGCGGGCCAAAAACATTCAGTACTTC.

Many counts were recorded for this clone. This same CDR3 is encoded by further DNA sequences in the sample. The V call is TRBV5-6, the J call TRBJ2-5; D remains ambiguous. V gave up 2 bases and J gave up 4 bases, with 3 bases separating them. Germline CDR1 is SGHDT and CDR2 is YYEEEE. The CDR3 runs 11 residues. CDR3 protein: CASSLRETQYF. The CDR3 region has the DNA TGTGCCAGCAGCTTAAGAGAGACCCAGTACTTC.

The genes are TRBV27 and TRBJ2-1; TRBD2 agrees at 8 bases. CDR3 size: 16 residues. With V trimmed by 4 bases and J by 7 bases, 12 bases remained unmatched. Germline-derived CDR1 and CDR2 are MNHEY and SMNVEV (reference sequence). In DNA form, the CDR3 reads TGTGCCAGCAGTTCCCCGTTAGCGGGATATTTGAATGAGCAGTTCTTC. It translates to CASSSPLAGYLNEQFF.

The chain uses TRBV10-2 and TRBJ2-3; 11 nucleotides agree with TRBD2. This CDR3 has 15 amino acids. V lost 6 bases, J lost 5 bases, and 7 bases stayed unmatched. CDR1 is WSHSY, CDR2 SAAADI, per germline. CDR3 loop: CASRPTSGNGDTQYF. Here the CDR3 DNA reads TGCGCCAGCAGACCGACTAGCGGGAATGGAGATACGCAGTATTTT.

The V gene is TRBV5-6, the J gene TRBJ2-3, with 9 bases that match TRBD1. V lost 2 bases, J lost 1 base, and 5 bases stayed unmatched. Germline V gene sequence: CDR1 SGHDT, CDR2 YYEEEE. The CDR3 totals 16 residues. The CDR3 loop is CASSFPGQGGTDTQYF. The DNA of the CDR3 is TGTGCCAGCAGCTTCCCGGGACAGGGAGGCACAGATACGCAGTATTTT.

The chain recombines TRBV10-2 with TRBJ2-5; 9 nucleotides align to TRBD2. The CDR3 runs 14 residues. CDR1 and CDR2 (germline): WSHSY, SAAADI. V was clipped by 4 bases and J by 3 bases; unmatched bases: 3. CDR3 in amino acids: CASSGAGGEETQYF. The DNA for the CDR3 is TGCGCCAGCAGTGGAGCGGGAGGAGAAGAGACCCAGTACTTC.